This T cell receptor beta chain appears in the sequencing data of a study of T-cell memory formation after mild COVID-19. Across the whole study: TCR clusters were mostly confined to one donor each.

V was shortened by 5 bases and J by 4 bases, with 8 bases between the two germline ends. The CDR3 is made up of 12 amino acids. The germline V gene has CDR1 SEHNR and CDR2 FQNEAQ (reference sequence). This clonotype showed up just a few times. MiXCR, applied by TCRdb to the 5' RACE reads, yields one record per CDR3 protein. The top ten clones hold around 12% of a sample with 470,000 or so distinct CDR3 sequences, 15% to 20% of them seen once. This chain joins TRBV7-9 and TRBJ1-2; D is uncertain. The sequence came from an adult woman who had mild COVID-19 (a few samples of this study predate the infection). Cell type and time point are not known. The sample taken for sequencing was PBMCs or a T cell subset sorted from them (not recorded which). The CDR3: CASSMRVYGYTF. CDR3 sequence (DNA): TGTGCCAGCAGCATGCGAGTCTATGGCTACACCTTC.